This T cell receptor beta chain was observed in a study of cytomegalovirus exposure and HLA in healthy donors. General study results and limits: Cytomegalovirus association was assigned to 170 or so TCR beta chains.

V was clipped by 5 bases and J by 9 bases; unmatched bases: 13. The germline V gene encodes CDR1 SGHTA and CDR2 FQGNSA. This CDR3 has 16 residues. Primers for the PCR totalled 60 Vbeta and 13 Jbeta. Assay used: immunoSEQ multiplex PCR; TCRdb lists only in-frame clones, some missing. The listing records around 52,000 clones. A remark on this clone: Its antigen is not known.

The specimen was PBMCs. The chain employs TRBV7-2 and TRBJ2-1, with 10 positions matching TRBD2. This sequence was found in a woman aged 45-59 years in good health and CMV-seropositive. CDR3: CASSPRKAGGAGEQFF. CDR3 coding DNA: TGTGCCAGCAGCCCCCGGAAAGCGGGGGGGGCGGGTGAGCAGTTCTTC.